This T cell receptor beta chain was sequenced during a study of blood T cell repertoires in COVID-19. Trimming took 7 bases from V and 1 from J, leaving 11 bases between them. This CDR3 has 13 residues. CDR1 MDHEN and CDR2 SYDVKM come from the germline V gene. In the study's own analysis: Reference gene primers were amplified, and this amplification served to estimate nucleated cell counts. Assay: immunoSEQ multiplex PCR; the TCRdb copy retains only in-frame clones and omits some. That table gives V, J and clone size, and the DNA gave D and trimming. The table lists about 350,000 clones, roughly 90% of them singletons. This clone has a handful of counts. Residents of 24 US areas, aged about 18 to 89 years, made up the participants. Cohort assignment relied on participant-reported clinical history. Exposed study participants had met a COVID-19 case within 2 weeks before entry.

This TCR came from a woman aged 25 to 45 who had been exposed to COVID-19. The material sequenced was PBMCs or T cells enriched from blood (not recorded which). This chain links TRBV28 with TRBJ2-7; no definite D call. CDR3 DNA sequence: TGTGCCAGCACCCCCGACGGGTCCTACGAGCAGTACTTC. Protein product: CASTPDGSYEQYF.